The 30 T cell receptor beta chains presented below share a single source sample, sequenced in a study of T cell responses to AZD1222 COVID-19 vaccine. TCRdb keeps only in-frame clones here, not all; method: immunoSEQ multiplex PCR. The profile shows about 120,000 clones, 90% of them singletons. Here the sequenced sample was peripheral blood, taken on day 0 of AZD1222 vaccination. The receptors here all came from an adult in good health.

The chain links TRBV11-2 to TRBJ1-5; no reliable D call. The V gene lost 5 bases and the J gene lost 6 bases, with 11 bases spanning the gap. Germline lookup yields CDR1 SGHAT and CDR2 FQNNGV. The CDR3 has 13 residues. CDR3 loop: CASSQIRGQPQHF. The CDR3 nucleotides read TGTGCCAGCAGCCAAATCCGGGGTCAGCCCCAGCATTTT.

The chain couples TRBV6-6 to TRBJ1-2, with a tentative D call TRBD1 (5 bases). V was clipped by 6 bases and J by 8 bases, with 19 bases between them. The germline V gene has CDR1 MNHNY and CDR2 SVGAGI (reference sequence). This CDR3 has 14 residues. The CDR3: CASRRGGESDGYTF. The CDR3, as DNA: TGTGCCAGCAGAAGGGGTGGAGAATCCGACGGCTACACCTTC.

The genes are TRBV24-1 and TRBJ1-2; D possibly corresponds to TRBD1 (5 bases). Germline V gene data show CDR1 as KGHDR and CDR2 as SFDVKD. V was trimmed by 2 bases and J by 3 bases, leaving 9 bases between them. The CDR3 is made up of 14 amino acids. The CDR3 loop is CATSDSMGDYGYTF. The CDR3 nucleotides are TGTGCCACCAGTGATTCCATGGGGGACTATGGCTACACCTTC.

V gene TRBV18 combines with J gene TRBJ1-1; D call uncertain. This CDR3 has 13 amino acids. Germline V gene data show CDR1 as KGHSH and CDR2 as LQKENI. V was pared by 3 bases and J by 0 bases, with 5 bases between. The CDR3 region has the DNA TGTGCCAGCTCACCGAAGATGAACACTGAAGCTTTCTTT. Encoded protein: CASSPKMNTEAFF.

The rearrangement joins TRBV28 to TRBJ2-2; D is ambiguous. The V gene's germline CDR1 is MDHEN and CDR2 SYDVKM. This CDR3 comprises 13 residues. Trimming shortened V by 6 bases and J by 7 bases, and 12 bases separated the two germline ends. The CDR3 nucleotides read TGTGCCAGCAGCCCCTCCCCGGTCGGGGAGCTGTTTTTT. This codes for CASSPSPVGELFF.

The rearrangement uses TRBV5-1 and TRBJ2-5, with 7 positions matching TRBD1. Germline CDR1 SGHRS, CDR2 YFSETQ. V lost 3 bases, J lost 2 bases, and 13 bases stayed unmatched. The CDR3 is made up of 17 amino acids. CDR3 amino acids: CASSSGRYDRVQETQYF. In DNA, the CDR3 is TGCGCCAGCAGCTCGGGGCGGTATGACAGGGTTCAAGAGACCCAGTACTTC.

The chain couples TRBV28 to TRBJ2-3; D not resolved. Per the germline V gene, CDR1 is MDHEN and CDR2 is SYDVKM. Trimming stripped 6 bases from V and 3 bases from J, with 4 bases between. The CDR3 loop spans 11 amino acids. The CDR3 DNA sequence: TGTGCCAGCAGATATACAGATACGCAGTATTTT. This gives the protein CASRYTDTQYF.

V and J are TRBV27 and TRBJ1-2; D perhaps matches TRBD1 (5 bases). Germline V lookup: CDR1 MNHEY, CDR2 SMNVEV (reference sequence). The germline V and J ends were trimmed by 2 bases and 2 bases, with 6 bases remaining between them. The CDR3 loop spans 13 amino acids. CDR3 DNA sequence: TGTGCCAGCAGTTTAGGGACGAACTATGGCTACACCTTC. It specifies CASSLGTNYGYTF.

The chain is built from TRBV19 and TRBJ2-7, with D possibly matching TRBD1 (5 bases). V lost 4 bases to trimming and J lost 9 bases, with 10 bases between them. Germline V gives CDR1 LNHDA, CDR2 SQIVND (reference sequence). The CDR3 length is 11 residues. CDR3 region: CASSTGRGQYF. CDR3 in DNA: TGTGCCAGTAGTACAGGAAGGGGGCAGTACTTC. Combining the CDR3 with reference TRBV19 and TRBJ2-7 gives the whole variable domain DGGITQSPKYLFRKEGQNVTLSCEQNLNHDAMYWYRQDPGQGLRLIYYSQIVNDFQKGDIAEGYSVSREKKESFPLTVTSAQKNPTAFYLCASSTGRGQYFGPGTRLTVT.

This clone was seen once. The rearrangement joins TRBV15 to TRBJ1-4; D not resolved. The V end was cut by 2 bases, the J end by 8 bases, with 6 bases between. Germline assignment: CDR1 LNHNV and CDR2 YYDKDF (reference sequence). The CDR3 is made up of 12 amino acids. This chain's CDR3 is CATSRLSEKLFF. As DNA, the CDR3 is TGTGCCACCAGCAGACTGTCGGAAAAACTGTTTTTT.

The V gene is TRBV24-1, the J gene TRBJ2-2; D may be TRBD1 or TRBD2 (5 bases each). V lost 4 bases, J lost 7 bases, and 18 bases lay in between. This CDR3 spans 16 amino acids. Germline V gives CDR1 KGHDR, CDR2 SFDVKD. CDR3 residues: CATSEAGTATGGELFF. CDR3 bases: TGTGCCACCAGTGAAGCCGGGACGGCAACGGGCGGGGAGCTGTTTTTT.

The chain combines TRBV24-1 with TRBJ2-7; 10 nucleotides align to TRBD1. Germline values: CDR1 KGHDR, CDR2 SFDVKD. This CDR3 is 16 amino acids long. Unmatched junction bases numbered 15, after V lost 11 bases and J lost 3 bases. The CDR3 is CAKPGQGPGGFYEQYF. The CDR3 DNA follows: TGTGCCAAACCGGGACAGGGGCCCGGAGGCTTCTACGAGCAGTACTTC.

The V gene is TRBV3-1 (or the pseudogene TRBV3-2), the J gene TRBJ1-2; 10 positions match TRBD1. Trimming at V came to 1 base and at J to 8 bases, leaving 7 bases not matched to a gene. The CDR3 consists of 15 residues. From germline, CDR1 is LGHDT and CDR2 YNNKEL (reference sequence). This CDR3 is CASSQVLGQGTGYTF. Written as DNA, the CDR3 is TGTGCCAGCAGCCAAGTTTTGGGACAGGGGACCGGCTACACCTTC.

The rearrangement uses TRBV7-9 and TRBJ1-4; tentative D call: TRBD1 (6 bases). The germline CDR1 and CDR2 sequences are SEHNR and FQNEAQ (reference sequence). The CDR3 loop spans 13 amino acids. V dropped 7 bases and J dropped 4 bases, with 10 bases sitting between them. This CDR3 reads CASTRGGNEKLFF. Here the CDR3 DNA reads TGTGCCAGCACCCGAGGGGGTAATGAAAAACTGTTTTTT.

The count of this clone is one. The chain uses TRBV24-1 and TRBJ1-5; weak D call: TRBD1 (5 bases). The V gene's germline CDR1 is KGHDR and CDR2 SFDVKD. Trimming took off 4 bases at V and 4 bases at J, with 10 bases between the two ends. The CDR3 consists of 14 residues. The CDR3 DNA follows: TGTGCCACCAGTGAGGATCAGGGAAATCAGCCCCAGCATTTT. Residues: CATSEDQGNQPQHF.

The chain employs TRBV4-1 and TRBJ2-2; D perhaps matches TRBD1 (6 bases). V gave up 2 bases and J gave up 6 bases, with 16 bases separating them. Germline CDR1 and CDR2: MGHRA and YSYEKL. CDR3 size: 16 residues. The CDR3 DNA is TGCGCCAGCAGCCAACACCTCGACAGGCCGGCCGGGGAGCTGTTTTTT. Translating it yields CASSQHLDRPAGELFF.

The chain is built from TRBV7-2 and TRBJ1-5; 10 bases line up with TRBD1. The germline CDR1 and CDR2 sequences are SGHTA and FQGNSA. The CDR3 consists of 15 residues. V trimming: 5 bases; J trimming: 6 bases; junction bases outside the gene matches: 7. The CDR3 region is CASSPRQGAVQPQHF. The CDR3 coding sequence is TGTGCCAGCAGCCCTAGACAGGGGGCGGTTCAGCCCCAGCATTTT.

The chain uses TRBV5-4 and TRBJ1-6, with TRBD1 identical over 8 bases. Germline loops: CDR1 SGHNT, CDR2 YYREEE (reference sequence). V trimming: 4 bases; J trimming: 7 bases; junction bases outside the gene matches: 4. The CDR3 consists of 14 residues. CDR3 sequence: CASSTTGVNSPLHF. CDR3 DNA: TGTGCCAGCAGCACGACAGGGGTAAATTCACCCCTCCACTTT.

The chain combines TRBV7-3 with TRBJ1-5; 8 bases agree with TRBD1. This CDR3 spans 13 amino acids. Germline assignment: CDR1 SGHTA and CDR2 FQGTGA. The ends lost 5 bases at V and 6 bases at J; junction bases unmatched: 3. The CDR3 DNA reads TGTGCCAGCAGCCCGACAGGGGTTCAGCCCCAGCATTTT. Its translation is CASSPTGVQPQHF.

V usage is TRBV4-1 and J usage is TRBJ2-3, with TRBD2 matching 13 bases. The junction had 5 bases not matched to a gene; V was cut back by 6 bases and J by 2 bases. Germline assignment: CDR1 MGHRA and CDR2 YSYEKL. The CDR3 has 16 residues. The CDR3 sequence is CASRMTSGGPTDTQYF. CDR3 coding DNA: TGCGCCAGCAGGATGACTAGCGGGGGGCCCACAGATACGCAGTATTTT.

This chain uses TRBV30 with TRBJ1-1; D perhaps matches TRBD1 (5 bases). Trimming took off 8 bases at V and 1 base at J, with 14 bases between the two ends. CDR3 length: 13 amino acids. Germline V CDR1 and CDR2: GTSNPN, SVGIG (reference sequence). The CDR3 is CAREGRGNTEAFF. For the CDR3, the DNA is TGTGCCCGGGAGGGGCGGGGGAACACTGAAGCTTTCTTT.

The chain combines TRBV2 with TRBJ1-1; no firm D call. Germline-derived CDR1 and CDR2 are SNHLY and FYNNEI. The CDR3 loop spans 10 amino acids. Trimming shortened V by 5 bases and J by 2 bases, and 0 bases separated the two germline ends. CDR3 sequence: CASSNTEAFF. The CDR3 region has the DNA TGTGCCAGCAGTAACACTGAAGCTTTCTTT.

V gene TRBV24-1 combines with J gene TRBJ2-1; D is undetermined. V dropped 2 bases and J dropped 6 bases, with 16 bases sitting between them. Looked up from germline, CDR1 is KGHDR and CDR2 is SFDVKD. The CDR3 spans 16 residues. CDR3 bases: TGTGCCACCAGTGATTGGCAGTCGTCTATCCCCAATGAGCAGTTCTTC. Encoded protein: CATSDWQSSIPNEQFF.

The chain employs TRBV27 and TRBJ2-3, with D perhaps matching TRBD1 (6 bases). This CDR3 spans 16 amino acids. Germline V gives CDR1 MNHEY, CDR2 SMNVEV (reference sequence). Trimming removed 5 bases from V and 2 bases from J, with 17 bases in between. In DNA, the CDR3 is TGTGCCAGCAGTCCCTACCCAGGGGCGCTCACAGATACGCAGTATTTT. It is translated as CASSPYPGALTDTQYF.

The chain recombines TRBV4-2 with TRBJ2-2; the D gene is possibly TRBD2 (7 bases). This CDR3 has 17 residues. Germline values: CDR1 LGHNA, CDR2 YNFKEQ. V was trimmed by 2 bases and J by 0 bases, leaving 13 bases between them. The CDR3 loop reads CASSQLPGGPNTGELFF. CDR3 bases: TGTGCCAGCAGCCAATTACCCGGGGGGCCGAACACCGGGGAGCTGTTTTTT.

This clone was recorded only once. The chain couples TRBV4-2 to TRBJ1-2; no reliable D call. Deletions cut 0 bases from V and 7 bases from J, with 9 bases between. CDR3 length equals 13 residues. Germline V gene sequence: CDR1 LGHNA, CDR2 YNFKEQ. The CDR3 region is CASSQELDGGYTF. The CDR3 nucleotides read TGTGCCAGCAGCCAAGAACTTGACGGTGGCTACACCTTC.

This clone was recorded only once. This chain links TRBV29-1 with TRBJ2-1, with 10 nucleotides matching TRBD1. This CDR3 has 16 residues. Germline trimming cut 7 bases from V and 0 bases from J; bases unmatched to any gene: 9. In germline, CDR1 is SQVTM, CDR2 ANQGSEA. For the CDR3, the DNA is TGCAGCGCCGGGACAGGGGTACTTAGCTCCTACAATGAGCAGTTCTTC. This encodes CSAGTGVLSSYNEQFF.

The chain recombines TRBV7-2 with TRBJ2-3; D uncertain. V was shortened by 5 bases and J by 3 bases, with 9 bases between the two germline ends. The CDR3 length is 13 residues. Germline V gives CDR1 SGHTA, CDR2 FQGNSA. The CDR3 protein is CASSLLPTDTQYF. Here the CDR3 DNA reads TGTGCCAGCAGCCTGCTACCAACAGATACGCAGTATTTT.

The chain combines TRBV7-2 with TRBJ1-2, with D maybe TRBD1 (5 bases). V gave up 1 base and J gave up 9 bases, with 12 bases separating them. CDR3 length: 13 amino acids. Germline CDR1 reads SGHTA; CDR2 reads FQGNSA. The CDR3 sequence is CASSLGRDNRYTF. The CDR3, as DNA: TGTGCCAGCAGCTTAGGCAGGGATAACCGCTACACCTTC. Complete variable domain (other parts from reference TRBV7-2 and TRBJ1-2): GAGVSQSPSNKVTEKGKDVELRCDPISGHTALYWYRQSLGQGLEFLIYFQGNSAPDKSGLPSDRFSAERTGGSVSTLTIQRTQQEDSAVYLCASSLGRDNRYTFGSGTRLTVV.

CDR3 loop: CSASGGSSYEQYF. The CDR3 DNA sequence: TGCAGCGCGTCCGGGGGTAGCTCCTACGAGCAGTACTTC. V usage is TRBV29-1 and J usage is TRBJ2-7; tentative D call: TRBD2 (6 bases). Per germline, CDR1 SQVTM and CDR2 ANQGSEA. V was cut by 7 bases and J by 0 bases, with 13 bases left in between. The CDR3 sequence is 13 residues long.